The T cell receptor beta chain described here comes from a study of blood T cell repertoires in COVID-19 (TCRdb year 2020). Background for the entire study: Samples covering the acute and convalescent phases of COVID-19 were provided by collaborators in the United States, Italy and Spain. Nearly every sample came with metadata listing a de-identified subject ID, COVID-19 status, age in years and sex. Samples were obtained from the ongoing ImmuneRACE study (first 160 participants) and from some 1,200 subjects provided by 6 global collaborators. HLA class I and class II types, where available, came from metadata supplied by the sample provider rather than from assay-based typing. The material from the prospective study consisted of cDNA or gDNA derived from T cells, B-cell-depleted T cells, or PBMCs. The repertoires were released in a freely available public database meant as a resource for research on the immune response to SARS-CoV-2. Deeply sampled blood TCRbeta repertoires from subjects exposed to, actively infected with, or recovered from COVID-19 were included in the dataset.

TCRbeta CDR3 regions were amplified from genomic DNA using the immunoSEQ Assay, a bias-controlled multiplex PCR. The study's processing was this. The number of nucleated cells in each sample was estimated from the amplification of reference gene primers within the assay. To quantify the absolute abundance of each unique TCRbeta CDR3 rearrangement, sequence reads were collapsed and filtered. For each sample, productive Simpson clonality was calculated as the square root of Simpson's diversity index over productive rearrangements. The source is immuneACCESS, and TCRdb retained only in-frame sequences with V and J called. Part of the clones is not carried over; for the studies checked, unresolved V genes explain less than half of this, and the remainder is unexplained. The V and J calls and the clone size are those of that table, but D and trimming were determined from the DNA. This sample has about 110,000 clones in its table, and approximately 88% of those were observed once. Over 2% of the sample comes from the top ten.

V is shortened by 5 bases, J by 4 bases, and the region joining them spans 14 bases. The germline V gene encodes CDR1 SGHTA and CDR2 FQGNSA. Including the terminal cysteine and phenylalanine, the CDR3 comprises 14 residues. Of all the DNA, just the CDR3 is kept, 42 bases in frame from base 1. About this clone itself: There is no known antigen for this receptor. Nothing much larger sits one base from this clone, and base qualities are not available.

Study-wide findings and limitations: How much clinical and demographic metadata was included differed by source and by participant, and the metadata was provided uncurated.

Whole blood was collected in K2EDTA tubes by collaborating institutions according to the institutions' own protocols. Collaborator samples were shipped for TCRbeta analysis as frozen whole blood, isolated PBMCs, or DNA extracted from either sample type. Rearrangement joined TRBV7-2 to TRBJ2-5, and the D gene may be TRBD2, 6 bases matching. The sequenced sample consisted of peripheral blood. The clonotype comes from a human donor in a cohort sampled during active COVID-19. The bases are TGTGCCAGCAGCCTAGGAACTAGCCCAGAGACCCAGTACTTC. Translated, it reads CASSLGTSPETQYF.